This T cell receptor beta chain was obtained from a study of blood T cell repertoires in COVID-19. Study information: T cells, B-cell-depleted T cells, or PBMCs provided the cDNA or gDNA that served as material.

Original analysis: Quantification of nucleated cells was approximated via reference gene primer amplification. Measured with immunoSEQ multiplex PCR; TCRdb has only the in-frame clones, and not every one. The V and J calls and clone size are taken from that table; D and trimming were inferred from the DNA. Of approximately 45,000 clones listed, around 83% are singletons. V lost 5 bases, J lost 2 bases, and 9 bases lay in between. CDR1 is MRHNA, CDR2 SNTAGT, per germline. This CDR3 spans 14 amino acids. This receptor was obtained from a woman older than 75 with acute or convalescent COVID-19. The sequencing sample was made of peripheral blood. J is TRBJ2-2 and V is TRBV6-4; D unresolved. The CDR3: CASSFTRNTGELFF. The CDR3, as DNA: TGTGCCAGCAGTTTCACGAGAAACACCGGGGAGCTGTTTTTT.